This T cell receptor (beta chain) was sequenced in a study of blood T cell repertoires in COVID-19. The table came from immunoSEQ multiplex PCR; TCRdb's copy has only in-frame clones and leaves some out. The sample carries about 310,000 clones, 85% recorded once. Germline assignment: CDR1 SGHRS and CDR2 YFSETQ. V dropped 2 bases and J dropped 2; count of bases not matched to a gene: 7. The length of the CDR3 is 16 residues. The gene calls are TRBV5-1 and TRBJ2-7; 10 bases are a match to TRBD2. This TCR came from a woman aged 25 to 45 who had been exposed to COVID-19. The material sequenced was PBMCs or T cells enriched from blood (not recorded which). CDR3 sequence (DNA): TGCGCCAGCAGCTTTCTAGCGGGAGATCTGGCCTACGAGCAGTACTTC. It translates to CASSFLAGDLAYEQYF.